The 5 T cell receptor beta chains in this list originate from one sample, sequenced in a study of T-cell reconstitution after alpha-beta-depleted transplantation in children (dated by TCRdb to about 2016). The library was prepared using PCR. The instrument was an Illumina HiSeq 2500. To normalize quantification of the TCRbeta repertoire, the TCR libraries were built with molecular barcoding that relied on unique molecular identifiers. The public reads were reprocessed in TCRdb via fastp at Q25 and MiXCR, keeping in-frame beta chains. All rows with the same CDR3 protein become a single entry with the most common DNA and genes. The sample includes around 600,000 distinct CDR3 sequences, with about 10% observed a single time. The ten largest make up less than 5% of the sample. This material consisted of PBMCs from the stem cell graft donor, taken from the stem cell graft. The receptors here all came from a human donor who donated a stem cell graft to a child with acute myeloid leukemia.

In this sample, this clonotype turned up many times. The rearrangement joins TRBV3-1 to TRBJ2-3; 12 bases line up with TRBD2. The CDR3 is 19 residues long. Germline trimming cut 2 bases from V and 1 base from J; bases unmatched to any gene: 10. Per the germline V gene, CDR1 is LGHDT and CDR2 is YNNKEL (reference sequence). The CDR3 DNA follows: TGTGCCAGCAGCCAACCCGGGACTAGCGGGCCCCGGGGCACAGATACGCAGTATTTT. This gives the protein CASSQPGTSGPRGTDTQYF.

This clonotype has at least ten counts. The chain uses TRBV27 and TRBJ2-7, with 12 bases matching TRBD2. There are 19 residues in the CDR3. The trim removed 4 bases at V and 3 bases at J, leaving 16 bases unmatched. Germline CDR1 and CDR2: MNHEY and SMNVEV (reference sequence). The CDR3 reads CASSSTKTSGRWERYEQYF. For the CDR3, the DNA is TGTGCCAGCAGTTCTACTAAGACTAGCGGGAGATGGGAGCGCTACGAGCAGTACTTC.

The gene calls are TRBV5-1 and TRBJ2-7; 8 bases map to TRBD2. The CDR3 is 16 residues long. Trimming removed 4 bases from V and 4 bases from J; junction bases left unmatched: 13. Germline V gene sequence: CDR1 SGHRS, CDR2 YFSETQ. The CDR3 sequence: CASSVTGVAGKYEQYF. The CDR3 DNA reads TGCGCCAGCAGCGTAACGGGGGTAGCGGGAAAGTACGAGCAGTACTTC.

This clonotype was observed many times. The rearrangement uses TRBV28 and TRBJ1-1, with 7 bases that match TRBD1. The CDR3 is 16 amino acids. J lost 6 bases, V lost 6 bases, and 16 bases had no gene match. Germline assignment: CDR1 MDHEN and CDR2 SYDVKM. CDR3 protein: CASSPPTTDRVAEAFF. CDR3 sequence (DNA): TGTGCCAGCAGCCCTCCAACTACCGACAGGGTAGCTGAAGCTTTCTTT. Filled out from reference TRBV28 and TRBJ1-1, the complete variable domain reads DVKVTQSSRYLVKRTGEKVFLECVQDMDHENMFWYRQDPGLGLRLIYFSYDVKMKEKGDIPEGYSVSREKKERFSLILESASTNQTSMYLCASSPPTTDRVAEAFFGQGTRLTVV.

The chain employs TRBV7-8 and TRBJ1-1; no clear D. CDR1 SGHVS and CDR2 FQNEAQ come from the germline V gene. V lost 5 bases to trimming and J lost 0 bases, with 10 bases between them. The CDR3 contains 14 residues. For the CDR3, the DNA is TGTGCCAGCAGCCAAACAGAGTTGAACACTGAAGCTTTCTTT. Translation gives CASSQTELNTEAFF.